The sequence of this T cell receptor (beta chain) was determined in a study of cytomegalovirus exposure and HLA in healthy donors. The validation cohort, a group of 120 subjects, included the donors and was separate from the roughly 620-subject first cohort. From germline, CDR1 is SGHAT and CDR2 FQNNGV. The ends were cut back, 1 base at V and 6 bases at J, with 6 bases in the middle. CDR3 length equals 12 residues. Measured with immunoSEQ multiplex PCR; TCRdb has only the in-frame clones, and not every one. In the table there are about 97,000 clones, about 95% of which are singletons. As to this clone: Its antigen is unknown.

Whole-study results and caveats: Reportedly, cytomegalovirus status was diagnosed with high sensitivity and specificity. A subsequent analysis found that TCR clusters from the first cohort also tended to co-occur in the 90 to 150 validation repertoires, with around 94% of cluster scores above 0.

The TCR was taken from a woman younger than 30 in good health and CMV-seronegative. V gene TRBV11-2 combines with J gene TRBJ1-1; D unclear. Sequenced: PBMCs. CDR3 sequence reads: CASSLAGSEAFF. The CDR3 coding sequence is TGTGCCAGCAGCTTAGCGGGGTCTGAAGCTTTCTTT. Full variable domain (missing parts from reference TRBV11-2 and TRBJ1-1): EAGVAQSPRYKIIEKRQSVAFWCNPISGHATLYWYQQILGQGPKLLIQFQNNGVVDDSQLPKDRFSAERLKGVDSTLKIQPAKLEDSAVYLCASSLAGSEAFFGQGTRLTVV.